This note documents a single T cell receptor beta chain sequence. The antigen it recognizes is unknown. There are no base qualities to consult, and no much larger clone falls within one base. TCRbeta CDR3 regions were amplified from genomic DNA by means of the immunoSEQ Assay, a bias-controlled multiplex PCR. The paper's data handling went like this. Within the assay, amplification of reference gene primers was used to estimate how many nucleated cells each sample contained. To quantify the absolute abundance of each unique TCRbeta CDR3 rearrangement, sequence reads were collapsed and filtered. For each sample, productive Simpson clonality was calculated by taking the square root of Simpson's diversity index across productive rearrangements. Entries here come from immuneACCESS through TCRdb and include only in-frame sequences with V and J called. Some clones fail to appear in such tables; in the studies checked, an unresolved V gene covers under half of the shortfall, and the cause of the remainder is unknown. V, J and clone size are taken as reported in that table, and D and trimming were inferred from the DNA itself. This sample is represented by 300,000 to 350,000 clones; roughly 86% of them were singletons. Just under 9% of the sample is in the top ten clones.

The data were obtained in a study of blood T cell repertoires in COVID-19 (dated by TCRdb to the early 2020s). About the full investigation: The collaborator samples originated in the United States, Italy and Spain and spanned the acute and convalescent phases of COVID-19. The prospective study material was composed of cDNA or gDNA derived from T cells, B-cell-depleted T cells, or PBMCs. The dataset comprised deeply sampled blood TCRbeta repertoires from subjects exposed to, actively infected with, or recovered from COVID-19. The repertoires were made available in a free public database intended to serve as a resource for research on the immune response to SARS-CoV-2. Samples were obtained from the ongoing ImmuneRACE study (first 160 participants) and from 1,254 subjects provided by 6 global collaborators. A de-identified subject ID, COVID-19 status, age in years and sex were almost always included in the sample metadata. Where HLA class I and class II types were available, the types were taken from metadata supplied by the sample provider, not from assay-based typing.

Enrolling through a virtual design, the prospective study's participants ranged in age from roughly 18 to 95 years and lived across roughly 24 United States geographic areas. Cohort assignment in the prospective study relied on participant-reported clinical history from a screening survey and a study questionnaire. ImmuneRACE Cohort 3 recovered participants were defined by two consecutive negative NP/OP PCR tests, healthcare professional clearance, or symptom resolution. In the prospective study, mobile phlebotomists collected whole blood, serum and a nasopharyngeal or oropharyngeal swab from each participant. Prospective study participants could optionally give additional blood draws and questionnaires over a 2-month period. Before DNA extraction, prospective study blood samples were shipped either frozen or at room temperature. The cysteine opens and the phenylalanine closes a CDR3 of 16 amino acids. The kept DNA is CDR3 alone, 48 bases in frame from the first base. V trim: 4 bases; J trim: 2 bases; unmatched bases: 8. Taken from the germline V gene, the CDR1 and CDR2 loops are MGHRA and YSYEKL.

The research as a whole found: How much clinical and demographic metadata was included differed by source and by participant, and the metadata was provided uncurated.

The sequence was obtained from a woman aged 18-29 years who had recovered from COVID-19. Sequencing was performed on PBMCs or T cells enriched from blood (not recorded which). The sequence links TRBV4-1 to TRBJ1-2, with 9 bases aligning to TRBD1. The nucleotide sequence reads TGCGCCAGCAGCCCGGGACAGGGTGTGATGAACTATGGCTACACCTTC. Its translation is CASSPGQGVMNYGYTF.